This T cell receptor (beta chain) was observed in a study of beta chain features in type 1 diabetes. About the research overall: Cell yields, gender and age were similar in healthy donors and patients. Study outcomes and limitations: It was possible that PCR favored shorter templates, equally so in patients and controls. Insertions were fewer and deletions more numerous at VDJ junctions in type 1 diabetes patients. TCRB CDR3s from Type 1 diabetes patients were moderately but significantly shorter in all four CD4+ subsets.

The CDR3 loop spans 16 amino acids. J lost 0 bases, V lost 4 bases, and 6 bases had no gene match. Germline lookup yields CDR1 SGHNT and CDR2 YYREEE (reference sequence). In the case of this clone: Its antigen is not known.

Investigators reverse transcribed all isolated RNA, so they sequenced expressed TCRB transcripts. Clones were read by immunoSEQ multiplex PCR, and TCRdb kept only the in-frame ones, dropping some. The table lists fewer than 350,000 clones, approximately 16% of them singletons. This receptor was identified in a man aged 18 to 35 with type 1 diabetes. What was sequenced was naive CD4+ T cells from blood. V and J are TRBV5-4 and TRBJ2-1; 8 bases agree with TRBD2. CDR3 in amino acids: CASSPGGTSSYNEQFF. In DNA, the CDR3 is TGTGCCAGCAGCCCGGGGGGGACTAGCTCCTACAATGAGCAGTTCTTC.